These 12 T cell receptor beta chains originate from one sample sequenced in a study of CD8 T cells in Susac syndrome. Reverse transcription used 0.5 to 1 ug RNA and random hexamers. One entry per CDR3 protein results from TCRdb running MiXCR on the immunoSEQ multiplex PCR reads. This sample has about 90,000 distinct CDR3 sequences; 90% to 97% occur once, and the top ten carry approximately 0.62%. What was sequenced was CD8+ T cells from PBMCs. These receptors were obtained from a human donor with Susac syndrome.

The chain recombines TRBV27 with TRBJ1-2, with D perhaps matching TRBD1 (5 bases). CDR1 and CDR2 from the germline V gene are MNHEY and SMNVEV (reference sequence). This CDR3 region has 14 residues. V lost 5 bases and J 0 bases, leaving 10 bases between the germline ends. The CDR3 sequence is CASSPGLANYGYTF. Here the CDR3 DNA reads TGTGCCAGCAGTCCAGGGTTAGCTAACTATGGCTACACCTTC.

This chain connects TRBV30 to TRBJ2-5; D remains ambiguous. Deletions cut 4 bases from V and 6 bases from J, with 15 bases between. This CDR3 has 13 residues. CDR1 is GTSNPN and CDR2 is SVGIG in the germline V gene (reference sequence). CDR3 bases: TGTGCCTGGACTCTTGCCCTCGGACAGACCCAGTACTTC. This sequence encodes CAWTLALGQTQYF.

This chain joins TRBV7-8 and TRBJ1-5, with D uncertain. The CDR3 sequence is 14 residues long. With 6 bases removed from V and 3 bases from J, the gap between germline ends came to 12 bases. Germline V gene data show CDR1 as SGHVS and CDR2 as FQNEAQ. CDR3 region: CASRSGVFNQPQHF. For the CDR3, the DNA is TGTGCCAGCAGATCCGGGGTCTTCAATCAGCCCCAGCATTTT.

The chain couples TRBV6-1 to TRBJ2-7; TRBD2 aligns across 9 bases. The germline V gene encodes CDR1 MNHNS and CDR2 SASEGT. The J segment lost 1 base and the V segment lost 1 base, leaving 5 bases of the junction unmatched. This CDR3 has 16 amino acids. The CDR3 region has the DNA TGTGCCAGCAGTGAAGGTTTGACTAGCGGATCCTACGAGCAGTACTTC. As protein: CASSEGLTSGSYEQYF.

The chain carries TRBV5-1 and TRBJ2-2; D is ambiguous. The germline gives CDR1 SGHRS, CDR2 YFSETQ. The CDR3 is 13 residues long. V lost 3 bases and J 4 bases, leaving 7 bases between the germline ends. CDR3 region: CASSSHTTGELFF. For the CDR3, the DNA is TGCGCCAGCAGCTCTCATACCACCGGGGAGCTGTTTTTT.

The rearrangement uses TRBV5-1 and TRBJ2-1; D is possibly TRBD2 (5 bases). Germline loops: CDR1 SGHRS, CDR2 YFSETQ. This CDR3 has 17 amino acids. V dropped 0 bases and J dropped 0 bases, with 13 bases sitting between them. This CDR3 reads CASSLDGEMSSYNEQFF. CDR3 in DNA: TGCGCCAGCAGCTTGGATGGGGAGATGAGCTCCTACAATGAGCAGTTCTTC.

The chain carries TRBV5-1 and TRBJ1-5; no clear D. The length of the CDR3 is 14 residues. The V gene's germline CDR1 is SGHRS and CDR2 YFSETQ. V was cut by 0 bases and J by 6 bases, with 10 bases left in between. CDR3 sequence reads: CASSLDPRGQPQHF. Here the CDR3 DNA reads TGCGCCAGCAGCTTGGACCCCCGGGGTCAGCCCCAGCATTTT.

This chain joins TRBV7-2 and TRBJ2-3; 13 nucleotides agree with TRBD2. CDR3 length equals 17 residues. The junction had 9 bases not matched to a gene; V was cut back by 5 bases and J by 4 bases. The germline CDR1 and CDR2 sequences are SGHTA and FQGNSA. CDR3 residues: CASSLRTSGGGADTQYF. The CDR3 nucleotides are TGTGCCAGCAGCCTAAGGACTAGCGGGGGTGGAGCAGATACGCAGTATTTT.

This clonotype was recorded only once. The chain is built from TRBV20-1 and TRBJ1-6, with D tentatively TRBD1 (6 bases). The V end lost 3 bases, the J end lost 6 bases, and 12 bases lay between the germline ends. CDR3 length: 14 residues. Germline V lookup: CDR1 DFQATT, CDR2 SNEGSKA (reference sequence). CDR3: CSASDTGSNSPLHF. The CDR3 DNA reads as TGCAGTGCTAGTGACACAGGGAGTAATTCACCCCTCCACTTT.

The gene calls are TRBV20-1 and TRBJ2-1; TRBD2 matches at 7 bases. Germline V gene sequence: CDR1 DFQATT, CDR2 SNEGSKA (reference sequence). V lost 3 bases to trimming and J lost 7 bases; unmatched junction nucleotides: 3. The CDR3 runs 12 residues. CDR3 loop: CSARHSGNEQFF. DNA of the CDR3: TGCAGTGCTAGGCATAGCGGGAATGAGCAGTTCTTC.

This chain links TRBV29-1 with TRBJ1-6; TRBD1 agrees at 9 bases. The length of the CDR3 is 13 residues. J was trimmed by 8 bases and V by 5 bases; bases with no gene match: 4. Germline CDR1 SQVTM, CDR2 ANQGSEA. The CDR3 DNA reads as TGCAGCGTTAGGGACAGGGATGATTCACCCCTCCACTTT. It yields the protein CSVRDRDDSPLHF.

The genes are TRBV29-1 and TRBJ1-1; 7 bases fit TRBD1. This CDR3 spans 12 amino acids. Trimming removed 4 bases from V and 3 bases from J; junction bases left unmatched: 2. Germline loops: CDR1 SQVTM, CDR2 ANQGSEA. The CDR3 region is CSVGQGDTEAFF. As DNA, the CDR3 is TGCAGCGTTGGACAGGGTGACACTGAAGCTTTCTTT.